This T cell receptor beta chain was identified during a study of regulatory T cells in long-lasting Graves disease. In its sample, this clonotype was seen a few times. The time point here: persistent/refractory GD, antithyroid drugs over 5 years with positive TRAb. Extracted RNA from PBMCs served as the source of the TCR library. Combining iRepertoire HTBI primers with Arm-PCR of CDR3 regions, the authors built TCR beta libraries. TCRdb ran MiXCR on the multiplex PCR reads and lists one entry per CDR3 protein. The table has some 450,000 distinct CDR3 sequences, roughly a quarter seen once. V lost 1 base to trimming and J lost 4 bases; unmatched junction nucleotides: 12. Per the germline V gene, CDR1 is SGHVS and CDR2 is FQNEAQ. This CDR3 comprises 18 residues.

The input for sequencing was peripheral blood mononuclear cells (PBMCs), taken when the disease was refractory, from a patient treated with antithyroid drugs. This TCR was recovered from a female donor with Graves disease. The J gene is TRBJ2-1, the V gene TRBV7-8; 8 bases fit TRBD2. The CDR3 nucleotides are TGTGCCAGCAGCTTAGTTGGCGGGGGGCTAGCGAATTACAATGAGCAGTTCTTC. This gives the protein CASSLVGGGLANYNEQFF.